The T cell receptor (beta chain) described here comes from a study of blood T cell repertoires in COVID-19 (dated by TCRdb to the early 2020s). Regarding the complete study: Samples from collaborators originated in the United States, Italy and Spain and spanned both the acute and convalescent phases of COVID-19. The material from the prospective study consisted of cDNA or gDNA derived from T cells, B-cell-depleted T cells, or PBMCs. Deeply sampled blood TCRbeta repertoires from subjects exposed to, actively infected with, or recovered from COVID-19 were included in the dataset. The repertoires were made available in a free public database intended to serve as a resource for research on the immune response to SARS-CoV-2. Samples were obtained from the ongoing ImmuneRACE study (first 160 participants) and from some 1,200 subjects provided by 6 global collaborators. Sample metadata almost always included a de-identified subject ID, COVID-19 status, age in years and sex. HLA class I and class II types, where available, came from metadata supplied by the sample provider rather than from assay-based typing.

CDR1 and CDR2, looked up from the germline V gene (reference sequence), are SSHAT and FNYEAQ. The CDR3 measures 15 amino acids from cysteine to phenylalanine. The CDR3 DNA has 45 bases and is translated from base 1. V has 5 bases trimmed and J has 2 bases trimmed; junction bases matching no gene number 7. The immunoSEQ Assay, a bias-controlled multiplex PCR, was used to amplify TCRbeta CDR3 regions from genomic DNA. In the paper's pipeline: Within the assay, amplification of reference gene primers was used to estimate how many nucleated cells each sample contained. To quantify the absolute abundance of each unique TCRbeta CDR3 rearrangement, sequence reads were collapsed and filtered. For each sample, productive Simpson clonality was calculated by taking the square root of Simpson's diversity index across productive rearrangements. TCRdb mirrors the immuneACCESS table, restricted to in-frame sequences. Some clones are absent from its copies; in checked studies, under half trace to an unresolved V gene, and the reason for the others is unknown. V, J and clone size derive from that table, while D and trimming were established from the DNA sequence. Present in this sample are about 36,000 clones, roughly 75% of which were seen just once. The ten most abundant clones make up around 17% of the sample.

Results the study describes overall, beyond this receptor: How much clinical and demographic metadata was included differed by source and by participant, and the metadata was provided uncurated.

To note about this clone: Its binding antigen is unknown. Base qualities are not provided; no much larger clone lies one nucleotide away.

Collaborating institutions collected whole blood in K2EDTA tubes following their own protocols. For TCRbeta analysis, collaborators shipped samples in one of three forms: frozen whole blood, isolated PBMCs, or DNA extracted from either of those sample types. Sequenced: peripheral blood. This TCR came from a man aged 65 to 85 with acute or convalescent COVID-19. The rearrangement joined TRBV7-7 to TRBJ2-5; 8 bases in between match TRBD2. The CDR3 has the sequence CASSQIAGRQETQYF. The nucleotide sequence is given as TGTGCCAGCAGCCAAATAGCGGGAAGGCAAGAGACCCAGTACTTC.